The entry below describes one T cell receptor (beta chain). The antigen is unknown. The data stem from a study of blood T cells in healthy people across ages. Using a J-beta primer mix together with a sample-barcoded 5' primer, a second PCR was run for roughly 7 to 12 cycles. A single record per CDR3 protein comes from TCRdb applying MiXCR to the 5' RACE reads. This table has about 970,000 distinct CDR3 sequences, roughly 51% appearing once. Whole-study results and caveats: There were more naive CD4+ cells and higher diversity in long-lived donors than in aged donors. Reliance upon unsorted PBMCs precluded definitive naive versus antigen-experienced comparison. Roughly linear declines in TCR beta diversity per million T cells occurred with age.

CDR1 is MNHEY, CDR2 SVGAGI, per germline. This CDR3 contains 15 residues. Trimming stripped 6 bases from V and 3 bases from J, with 15 bases between. The V gene is TRBV6-5, the J gene TRBJ1-5; D is ambiguous. This sequence originates from a woman aged 55-69 years in good health. Sequencing was carried out using blood. CDR3 DNA sequence: TGTGCCAGCAGCCCACTCCAAGGGCACAATCAGCCCCAGCATTTT. Translating it yields CASSPLQGHNQPQHF.